This TCR beta chain is drawn from a study of control samples from healthy donors and cancer patients. The junction had 11 bases not matched to a gene; V was cut back by 7 bases and J by 4 bases. The CDR3 is 15 residues long. Germline CDR1 MNHEY, CDR2 SVGAGI. Clones were sequenced by immunoSEQ multiplex PCR, and TCRdb holds only the in-frame ones, with some missing. The sample includes 250,000 to 300,000 clones, approximately 80% of them seen just once. Sequencing was performed on PBMCs. The origin of this receptor is a woman aged 60-70 years with lung cancer. J is TRBJ2-3 and V is TRBV6-5, with 7 bases lining up with TRBD1. The CDR3 coding sequence is TGTGCCAGCAACCACAGGGGTAGCATCGCAGATACGCAGTATTTT. This encodes CASNHRGSIADTQYF.